The clone carrying this TCR beta chain turned up a few times. The V and J ends lost 4 bases and 4 bases, in that order; junction bases with no gene match: 2. Germline V gene lookup returns CDR1 MNHNS and CDR2 SASEGT. This CDR3 region has 14 residues. What was amplified from RNA transcripts were TCR beta CDR3 regions. Carried out on the TCR CDR3, a first-round RT-PCR used the HTBI primer set. A single record per CDR3 protein comes from TCRdb applying MiXCR to the multiplex PCR reads. Counted here are a few hundred thousand distinct CDR3 sequences, 20% to 25% occurring once; the ten biggest clones make up 70% to 75%. The sample belongs to a study of T cells in Graves' hyperthyroidism and ophthalmopathy. The study defined stable Graves' hyperthyroidism as no ophthalmopathy progression within 18 months. Cells are PBMCs isolated from more than 8.5 ml of fresh blood.

Sequencing used blood. The chain links TRBV6-1 to TRBJ2-1; TRBD1 agrees at 9 bases. The clonotype comes from a man aged 50 or older with Graves' hyperthyroidism. The CDR3 region is CASSGQGVYNEQFF. In DNA, the CDR3 is TGTGCCAGCAGTGGACAGGGGGTTTACAATGAGCAGTTCTTC.